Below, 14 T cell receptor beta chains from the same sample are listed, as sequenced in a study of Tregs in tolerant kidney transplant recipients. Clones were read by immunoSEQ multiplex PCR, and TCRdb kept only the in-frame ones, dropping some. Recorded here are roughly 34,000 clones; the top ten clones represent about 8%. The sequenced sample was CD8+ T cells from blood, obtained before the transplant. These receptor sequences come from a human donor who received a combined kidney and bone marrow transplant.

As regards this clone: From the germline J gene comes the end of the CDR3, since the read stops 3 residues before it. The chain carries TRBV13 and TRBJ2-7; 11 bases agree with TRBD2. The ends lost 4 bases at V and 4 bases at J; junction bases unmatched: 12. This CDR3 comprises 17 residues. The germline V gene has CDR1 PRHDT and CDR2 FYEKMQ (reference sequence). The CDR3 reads CASSSVPPGLAAYEQYF. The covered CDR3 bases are TGTGCCAGCAGCTCCGTACCCCCGGGACTAGCGGCTTACGAG.

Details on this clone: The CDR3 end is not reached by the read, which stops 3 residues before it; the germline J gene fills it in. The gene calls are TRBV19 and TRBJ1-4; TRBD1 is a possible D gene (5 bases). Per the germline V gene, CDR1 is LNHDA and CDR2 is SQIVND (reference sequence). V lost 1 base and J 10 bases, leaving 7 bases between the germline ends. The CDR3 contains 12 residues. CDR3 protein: CASSIGGGKLFF. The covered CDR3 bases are TGTGCCAGTAGTATAGGGGGCGGAAAA.

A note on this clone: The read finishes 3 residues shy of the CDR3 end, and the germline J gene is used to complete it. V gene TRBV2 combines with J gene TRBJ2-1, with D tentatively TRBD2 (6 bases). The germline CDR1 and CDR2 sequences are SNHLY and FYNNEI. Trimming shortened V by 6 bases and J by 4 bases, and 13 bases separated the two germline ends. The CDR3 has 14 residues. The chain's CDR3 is CASSQGGEYNEQFF. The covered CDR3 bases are TGTGCCAGCAGCCAGGGCGGGGAATACAATGAG.

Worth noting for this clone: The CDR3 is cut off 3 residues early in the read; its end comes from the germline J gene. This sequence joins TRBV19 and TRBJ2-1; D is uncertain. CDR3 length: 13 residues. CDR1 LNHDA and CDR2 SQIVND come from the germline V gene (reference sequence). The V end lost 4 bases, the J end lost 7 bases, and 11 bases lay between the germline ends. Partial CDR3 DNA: TGTGCCAGTAGTAAGGCCGCCGTAAATGAG. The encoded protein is CASSKAAVNE. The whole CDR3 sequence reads CASSKAAVNEQFF.

CDR3 protein: CASSLAVGSSYEQYF. The covered CDR3 bases are TGTGCCAGCAGCTTAGCGGTTGGCAGCTCCTACGAG. The chain uses TRBV7-9 and TRBJ2-7, with D hard to call. Read coverage stops 3 residues before the CDR3 terminus; the germline J gene supplies the remainder. V was pared by 0 bases and J by 0 bases, with 9 bases between. CDR1 is SEHNR and CDR2 is FQNEAQ in the germline V gene (reference sequence). The length of the CDR3 is 15 residues. Complete variable domain (other parts from reference TRBV7-9 and TRBJ2-7): DTGVSQNPRHKITKRGQNVTFRCDPISEHNRLYWYRQTLGQGPEFLTYFQNEAQLEKSRLLSDRFSAERPKGSFSTLEIQRTEQGDSAMYLCASSLAVGSSYEQYFGPGTRLTVT.

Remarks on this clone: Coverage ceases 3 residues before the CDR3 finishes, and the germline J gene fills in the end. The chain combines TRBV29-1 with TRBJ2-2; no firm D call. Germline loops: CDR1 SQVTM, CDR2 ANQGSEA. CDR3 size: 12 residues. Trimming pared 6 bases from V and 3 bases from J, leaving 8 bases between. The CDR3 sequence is CSVAEDTGELFF. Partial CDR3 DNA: TGCAGCGTCGCTGAGGACACCGGGGAG.

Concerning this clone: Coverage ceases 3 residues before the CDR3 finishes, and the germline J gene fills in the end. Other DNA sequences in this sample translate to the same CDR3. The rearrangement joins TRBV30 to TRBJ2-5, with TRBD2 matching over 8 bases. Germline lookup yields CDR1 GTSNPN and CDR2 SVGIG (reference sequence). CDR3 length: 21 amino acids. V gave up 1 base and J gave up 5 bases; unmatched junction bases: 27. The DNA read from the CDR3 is TGTGCCTGGAGTGCCTACCTCATCCCTCTTTCCGGGACGGGGGGGTGGGAGACC. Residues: CAWSAYLIPLSGTGGWET. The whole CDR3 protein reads CAWSAYLIPLSGTGGWETQYF. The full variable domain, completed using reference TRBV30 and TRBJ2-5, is SQTIHQWPATLVQPVGSPLSLECTVEGTSNPNLYWYRQAAGRGLQLLFYSVGIGQISSEVPQNLSASRPQDRQFILSSKKLLLSDSGFYLCAWSAYLIPLSGTGGWETQYFGPGTRLLVL.

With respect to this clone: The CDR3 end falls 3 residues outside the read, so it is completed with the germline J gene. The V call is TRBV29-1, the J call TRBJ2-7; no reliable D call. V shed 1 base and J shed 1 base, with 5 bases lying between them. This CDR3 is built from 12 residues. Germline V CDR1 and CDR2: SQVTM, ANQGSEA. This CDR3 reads CSVEVASYEQYF. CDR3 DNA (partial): TGCAGCGTTGAAGTCGCGTCCTACGAG.

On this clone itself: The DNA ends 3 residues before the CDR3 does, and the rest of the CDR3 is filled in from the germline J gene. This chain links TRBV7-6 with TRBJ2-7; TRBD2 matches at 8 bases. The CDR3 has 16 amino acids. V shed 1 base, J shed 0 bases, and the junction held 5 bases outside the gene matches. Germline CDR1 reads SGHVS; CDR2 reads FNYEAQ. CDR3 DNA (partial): TGTGCCAGCAGCTTAGGGGCAGCGGGGGCCTCCTACGAG. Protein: CASSLGAAGASYE. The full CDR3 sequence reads CASSLGAAGASYEQYF. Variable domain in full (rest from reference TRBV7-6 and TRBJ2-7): GAGVSQSPRYKVTKRGQDVALRCDPISGHVSLYWYRQALGQGPEFLTYFNYEAQQDKSGLPNDRFSAERPEGSISTLTIQRTEQRDSAMYRCASSLGAAGASYEQYFGPGTRLTVT.

The sequenced CDR3 bases are TGCAGCGTGAGGAAATATGGGACAGGGGAGGAAAAA. Amino acids: CSVRKYGTGEEK. Given in full, the CDR3 is CSVRKYGTGEEKLFF. The V and J genes are TRBV29-1 and TRBJ1-4, with 10 bases lining up with TRBD1. Coverage ceases 3 residues before the CDR3 finishes, and the germline J gene fills in the end. Trimming at V came to 6 bases and at J to 8 bases, leaving 12 bases not matched to a gene. Germline CDR1 and CDR2: SQVTM and ANQGSEA. The CDR3 is 15 residues long.

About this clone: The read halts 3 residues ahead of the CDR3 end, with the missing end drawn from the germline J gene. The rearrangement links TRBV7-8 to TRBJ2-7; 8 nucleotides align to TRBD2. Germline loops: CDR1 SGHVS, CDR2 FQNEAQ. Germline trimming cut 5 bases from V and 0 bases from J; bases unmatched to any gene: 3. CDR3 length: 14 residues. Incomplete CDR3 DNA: TGTGCCAGCAGCCTTAGCGGGACCTCCTACGAG. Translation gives CASSLSGTSYE. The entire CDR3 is CASSLSGTSYEQYF. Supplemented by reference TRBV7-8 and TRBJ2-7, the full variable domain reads GAGVSQSPRYKVAKRGQDVALRCDPISGHVSLFWYQQALGQGPEFLTYFQNEAQLDKSGLPSDRFFAERPEGSVSTLKIQRTQQEDSAVYLCASSLSGTSYEQYFGPGTRLTVT.

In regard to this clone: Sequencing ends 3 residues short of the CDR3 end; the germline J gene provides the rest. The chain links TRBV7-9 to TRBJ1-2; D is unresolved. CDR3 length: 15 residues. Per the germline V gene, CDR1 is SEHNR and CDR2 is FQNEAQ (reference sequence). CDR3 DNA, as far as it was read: TGTGCCGCCCTGGGCACCTCGGAGTTCATTGGAGGC. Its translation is CAALGTSEFIGG. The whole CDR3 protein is CAALGTSEFIGGYTF. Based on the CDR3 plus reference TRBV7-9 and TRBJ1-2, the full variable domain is DTGVSQNPRHKITKRGQNVTFRCDPISEHNRLYWYRQTLGQGPEFLTYFQNEAQLEKSRLLSDRFSAERPKGSFSTLEIQRTEQGDSAMYLCAALGTSEFIGGYTFGSGTRLTVV.

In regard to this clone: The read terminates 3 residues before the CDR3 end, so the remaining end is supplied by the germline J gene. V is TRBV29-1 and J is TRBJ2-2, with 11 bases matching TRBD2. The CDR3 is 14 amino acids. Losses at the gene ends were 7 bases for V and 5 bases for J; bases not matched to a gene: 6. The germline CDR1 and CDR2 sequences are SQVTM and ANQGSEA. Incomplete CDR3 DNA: TGCAGCGCCGCCGGGACTAGCGGTACCGGGGAG. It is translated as CSAAGTSGTGE. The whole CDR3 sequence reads CSAAGTSGTGELFF.

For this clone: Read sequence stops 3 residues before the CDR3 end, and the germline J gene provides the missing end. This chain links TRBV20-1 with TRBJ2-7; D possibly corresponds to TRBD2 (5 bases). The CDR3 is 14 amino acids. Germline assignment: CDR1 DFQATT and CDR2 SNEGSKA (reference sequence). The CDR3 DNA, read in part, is TGCAGCGGGGTCCCCAGGAGAGACCGCAACGAG. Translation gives CSGVPRRDRNE. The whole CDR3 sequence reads CSGVPRRDRNEQYF.